What follows is one T cell receptor beta chain and its context. Its target is not known. Using immunoSEQ multiplex PCR, the repertoire was profiled, and TCRdb retains in-frame clones only, with some absent. The repertoire holds about 59,000 clones, with 75% to 90% as singletons. Germline V gene data show CDR1 as MDHEN and CDR2 as SYDVKM. The CDR3 has 13 amino acids. The germline V and J ends were trimmed by 7 bases and 2 bases, with 12 bases remaining between them. This record comes from a study of CD4 T cells in relation to SARS-CoV-2 and coronaviruses. Study-wide points: No crossreactivity against non-spike viral proteins was tested here.

The unexposed donors gave CD4+ T cells in about 2011-2018, prior to COVID-19. The sample was memory CD4+ T cells from PBMCs. This rearrangement joins TRBV28 to TRBJ2-7; D gene unclear. The source is a human donor in good health. CDR3 bases: TGTGCCAGCATGTCCAGACGTACCTACGAGCAGTACTTC. Protein sequence: CASMSRRTYEQYF.